A single sample is the source of the 17 T cell receptor beta chains below, sequenced in a study of HIV-infected patients and healthy controls. Whole blood was used without fractionation, so all unsorted peripheral T cells were included. cDNA was made from approximately 0.55 ug RNA using alpha and beta constant primers. Each of the alpha and beta chains got its own library through chain-specific third strand synthesis with indices. TCRdb reprocessed the 5' RACE reads with MiXCR, giving one entry per CDR3 protein. The sample has several thousand distinct CDR3 sequences, about 7.3% seen once. The sample in question was blood, obtained before antiretroviral therapy. These receptors were obtained from an adult with HIV infection. The donor label of this sample is uncertain.

This clonotype was recorded at least ten times. V usage is TRBV2 and J usage is TRBJ2-7; D unresolved. Per the germline V gene, CDR1 is SNHLY and CDR2 is FYNNEI. Between the trimmed V and J ends, which lost 10 bases and 0 bases, there was a span of 16 bases. This CDR3 contains 14 residues. The CDR3 reads CAILKENNSYEQYF. The CDR3 nucleotides are TGTGCCATTCTAAAGGAAAACAACTCCTACGAGCAGTACTTC.

This clonotype is labeled medium-sized. The chain recombines TRBV6-5 with TRBJ1-1; a weak D match, TRBD1 (5 bases). Germline-derived CDR1 and CDR2 are MNHEY and SVGAGI. Deletions cut 0 bases from V and 0 bases from J, with 11 bases between. The CDR3 runs to 16 residues. CDR3 protein: CASSYSRYRLNTEAFF. The CDR3 nucleotides read TGTGCCAGCAGTTACTCGAGGTACAGGTTGAACACTGAAGCTTTCTTT.

This clonotype showed up many times. J is TRBJ2-5 and V is TRBV12-3 or TRBV12-4; 11 bases align to TRBD2. The CDR3 runs 19 residues. The V gene end was trimmed by 5 bases and the J gene end by 0 bases; junction bases not matched to a gene: 14. The CDR3 loop reads CASSPRGGLAEWYQETQYF. The CDR3 DNA sequence: TGTGCCAGCAGTCCCAGGGGGGGACTAGCGGAGTGGTACCAAGAGACCCAGTACTTC.

This clonotype was detected many times. V and J are TRBV6-5 and TRBJ1-2; D possibly corresponds to TRBD1 (5 bases). The CDR3 loop spans 15 amino acids. CDR1 and CDR2 from the germline V gene are MNHEY and SVGAGI. Trimming took off 6 bases at V and 0 bases at J, with 14 bases between the two ends. The CDR3 region is CASSVHQTANYGYTF. The CDR3, as DNA: TGTGCCAGCAGCGTACACCAGACAGCTAACTATGGCTACACCTTC.

By share, this clonotype counts as medium-sized (0.01 to 0.1%). This chain joins TRBV12-3 or TRBV12-4 and TRBJ1-1; 9 positions agree with TRBD1. CDR3 length equals 19 residues. The ends lost 1 base at V and 0 bases at J; junction bases unmatched: 12. CDR3 sequence reads: CASSLGLGQGFEMNTEAFF. As DNA, the CDR3 is TGTGCCAGCAGTTTAGGGTTGGGACAGGGTTTCGAAATGAACACTGAAGCTTTCTTT.

This clonotype was observed a handful of times. The chain employs TRBV15 and TRBJ2-7; 7 bases map to TRBD1. CDR3 length: 18 amino acids. CDR1 and CDR2 (germline): LNHNV, YYDKDF (reference sequence). Trimming removed 0 bases from V and 3 bases from J; junction bases left unmatched: 14. For the CDR3, the DNA is TGTGCCACCAGCAGAGATTCTGGGGCCGGGACAGCGGTCTACGAGCAGTACTTC. Translating it yields CATSRDSGAGTAVYEQYF.

This clonotype was counted at least ten times. The genes are TRBV23-1 and TRBJ2-1; a weak D match, TRBD2 (6 bases). TRBV23-1 is treated as an ORF (open reading frame) with a function not yet certain. Trimming left V 0 bases short and J 10 bases short, with 16 bases between. This CDR3 region has 15 residues. CDR3 sequence (DNA): TGCGCCAGCAGTCAATCGGTCGGAGGAGGAGGGGAGCAGTTCTTC. It specifies CASSQSVGGGGEQFF.

V usage is TRBV27 and J usage is TRBJ2-3; D perhaps matches TRBD1 (5 bases). The CDR3 runs 15 residues. The V gene's germline CDR1 is MNHEY and CDR2 SMNVEV (reference sequence). Trimming pared 3 bases from V and 4 bases from J, leaving 14 bases between. Here the CDR3 reads CASSLKGRRADTQYF. In DNA, the CDR3 is TGTGCCAGCAGTTTGAAGGGGCGCAGGGCAGATACGCAGTATTTT.

This clonotype was recorded at least ten times. The CDR3 region is CASRFDRTMGLGQFF. The CDR3 DNA sequence: TGTGCCAGCAGATTCGACAGGACTATGGGCCTGGGGCAGTTCTTC. The chain recombines TRBV6-6 with TRBJ2-1; D is perhaps TRBD1 or TRBD2 (6 bases each). The V end lost 6 bases, the J end lost 12 bases, and 24 bases lay between the germline ends. The germline V gene encodes CDR1 MNHNY and CDR2 SVGAGI (reference sequence). This CDR3 is built from 15 residues.

This clonotype was recorded many times. V is TRBV10-3 and J is TRBJ1-1, with D tentatively TRBD1 (6 bases). The V gene lost 7 bases and the J gene lost 0 bases, with 12 bases spanning the gap. The CDR3 runs to 14 residues. CDR1 ENHRY and CDR2 SYGVKD come from the germline V gene. The CDR3 nucleotides are TGTGCCATCAAGGGGGAGGGGATGAACACTGAAGCTTTCTTT. Its translation: CAIKGEGMNTEAFF.

Relative to its sample, this clonotype is medium-sized. This chain links TRBV28 with TRBJ2-7; D gene unclear. Germline V lookup: CDR1 MDHEN, CDR2 SYDVKM. The CDR3 covers 11 residues. Trimming cost V 5 bases and J 3 bases, with 5 bases left between them. The CDR3 loop is CASSPLYEQYF. The CDR3 DNA follows: TGTGCCAGCAGTCCCCTCTACGAGCAGTACTTC.

This clonotype was counted a few times. The rearrangement links TRBV29-1 to TRBJ2-3; D might be TRBD2 (6 bases). Looked up from germline, CDR1 is SQVTM and CDR2 is ANQGSEA. The CDR3 has 15 amino acids. Trimming left V 8 bases short and J 2 bases short, with 20 bases between. CDR3 bases: TGCAGCACGGGGGTGGTTTCCCCGTCCACAGATACGCAGTATTTT. This codes for CSTGVVSPSTDTQYF.

This clonotype has ten or more counts. The V call is TRBV25-1, the J call TRBJ1-2; D call uncertain. V was shortened by 2 bases and J by 3 bases, with 10 bases between the two germline ends. CDR1 is MGHDK, CDR2 SYGVNS, per germline. The CDR3 covers 14 residues. This CDR3 reads CASSERTADYGYTF. The CDR3 region has the DNA TGTGCCAGCAGTGAACGGACCGCCGACTATGGCTACACCTTC.

The sample holds a few counts of this clonotype. The rearrangement uses TRBV12-3 or TRBV12-4 and TRBJ2-5, with 10 nucleotides matching TRBD2. The CDR3 is 16 residues long. J was trimmed by 0 bases and V by 5 bases; bases with no gene match: 6. This chain's CDR3 is CASSQTSGTYQETQYF. CDR3 nucleotide sequence: TGTGCCAGCAGTCAAACTAGCGGGACGTACCAAGAGACCCAGTACTTC.

The rearrangement joins TRBV5-1 to TRBJ2-3; 13 bases map to TRBD2. Looked up from germline, CDR1 is SGHRS and CDR2 is YFSETQ. V was clipped by 4 bases and J by 10 bases; unmatched bases: 12. The CDR3 runs to 16 residues. In DNA, the CDR3 is TGCGCCAGCAGCCCTGGACTAGCGGGGGTTTTTGTAGCGCAGTATTTT. Translated: CASSPGLAGVFVAQYF.

This clonotype was recorded many times. This chain uses TRBV4-2 with TRBJ2-1; TRBD2 matches at 15 bases. The germline CDR1 and CDR2 sequences are LGHNA and YNFKEQ. J was trimmed by 0 bases and V by 1 base; bases with no gene match: 10. The CDR3 covers 21 residues. For the CDR3, the DNA is TGTGCCAGCAGCCAAGGTTTGGGACTAGCGGGAGGACGGAGCTCCTACAATGAGCAGTTCTTC. Its translation: CASSQGLGLAGGRSSYNEQFF.

The chain employs TRBV12-3 or TRBV12-4 and TRBJ2-5; 7 nucleotides agree with TRBD1. The V gene end was trimmed by 6 bases and the J gene end by 4 bases; junction bases not matched to a gene: 20. The CDR3 is made up of 18 amino acids. In nucleotides, the CDR3 is TGTGCCAGCAGACCAGAGAGAGTCGGGACAGATTATTTAGAGACCCAGTACTTC. The encoded protein is CASRPERVGTDYLETQYF.